The present T cell receptor beta chain was sequenced within a study of T cell repertoires in cytomegalovirus infection. Using its own MiXCR run on the reads, TCRdb lists one record per CDR3 protein. There are some 560,000 distinct CDR3 sequences in the sample; roughly 42% occur only once, and about half lies in the top ten. A remark on this clonotype: Its specificity is unknown.

This CDR3 region has 18 residues. Germline lookup yields CDR1 DFQATT and CDR2 SNEGSKA (reference sequence). Trimming cost V 2 bases and J 0 bases, with 22 bases left between them. V gene TRBV20-1 combines with J gene TRBJ1-1; D not resolved. The receptor's source is a human donor in good health (CMV status not recorded). Some clones in this sample may be carry-over from other donors' samples. The sequenced sample was cultured PBMCs, obtained from culture after CMV antigen stimulation. CDR3 in DNA: TGCAGTGCTAGACCCCGCGTTGTTTCGGGGAAAATGAACACTGAAGCTTTCTTT. The encoded protein is CSARPRVVSGKMNTEAFF.